This paragraph covers one TCR beta chain sequence. Its antigen remains unidentified. The CDR3 sequence is 11 residues long. From germline, CDR1 is GTSNPN and CDR2 SVGIG (reference sequence). V lost 4 bases and J lost 15; bases outside the gene matches: 8. The data were taken from a study of T cell responses to AZD1222 COVID-19 vaccine. Whole-study results and caveats: Epitopes outside B.1.351 and B.1.1.7 mutated regions reportedly drew nearly half of spike TCRs. Spike-specific TCR breadth and depth rose after two AZD1222 doses. Sampled repertoires all dated from after the peak T cell response. Clonal diversity may have been underestimated, and the donors were mostly white British, with more females than males.

Repertoires were generated with immunoSEQ multiplex PCR, while TCRdb's copy carries only in-frame clones and drops some. The sample shows about 76,000 clones, about three quarters of them seen only once. This material consisted of peripheral blood, taken 28 days after the second dose of the MenACWY control vaccine. The receptor was derived from an adult who received the MenACWY meningococcal vaccine as a control. The chain uses TRBV30 and TRBJ2-1; 8 bases line up with TRBD2. This chain's CDR3 is CAWNLGGDSFF. The CDR3 DNA is TGTGCCTGGAATCTCGGGGGGGATTCGTTCTTC.